A selection of T cell receptor beta chains follows, all from one sample in a study of CD8 T cells in Susac syndrome. MiXCR, run by TCRdb on the immunoSEQ multiplex PCR reads, gives a single entry per CDR3 protein. The table has 130,000 to 150,000 distinct CDR3 sequences, approximately 95% seen once; the top ten hold 0.075% to 0.1%. Sequences were obtained from CD4+ T cells from PBMCs. These TCRs come from a human donor in good health. CDR3s include the opening cysteine and the closing phenylalanine or tryptophan. A D gene is named only where the DNA matches it firmly. Expanded clones get a size class; other rows say once, few or many, or leave the size out.

v_call	d_call	clone_size	j_call	cdr3_nt	cdr3_aa
TRBV12-3/TRBV12-4	TRBD2	-	TRBJ2-7	TGTGCCAGCAGGGGTGCGGGAGATCCCTGGGAGCAGTACTTC	CASRGAGDPWEQYF
TRBV4-1	-	-	TRBJ2-3	TGCGCCAGCAGCCAACAAGGTTCCACAGATACGCAGTATTTT	CASSQQGSTDTQYF
TRBV6-6	-	-	TRBJ1-2	TGTGCCAGCAGTTACTTACTAGGGGATGGCTACACCTTC	CASSYLLGDGYTF
TRBV30	-	-	TRBJ2-2	TGTGCCTGGAGTGTTTGGGGGGTCGGGGAGCTGTTTTTT	CAWSVWGVGELFF
TRBV6-4	-	-	TRBJ2-5	TGTGCCAGCAGTGATCGGCAGGCCCAAGAGACCCAGTACTTC	CASSDRQAQETQYF
TRBV30	-	-	TRBJ1-1	TGTGCCTGGAGTGTACGTAGGGACACTGAAGCTTTCTTT	CAWSVRRDTEAFF
TRBV18	-	few	TRBJ1-1	TGTGCCAGCTCGCTACAGGGAGGGGACACTGAAGCTTTCTTT	CASSLQGGDTEAFF
TRBV7-2	-	-	TRBJ2-1	TGTGCCAGCAGCTTAGGCGGGACGCTCTACAATGAGCAGTTCTTC	CASSLGGTLYNEQFF
TRBV7-2	-	-	TRBJ2-7	TGTGCCAGCAGCTTAGGAGGCGGGCCTTTCTACGAGCAGTACTTC	CASSLGGGPFYEQYF
TRBV5-4	-	-	TRBJ2-7	TGTGCCAGCAGCAGGGGGCAGACGGGACCAGCGGGCTACGAGCAGTACTTC	CASSRGQTGPAGYEQYF
TRBV24-1	TRBD1	-	TRBJ1-2	TGTGCCACCAGTGATCCGGGCAGGGGGCAAAGCTACACCTTC	CATSDPGRGQSYTF
TRBV19	TRBD1	-	TRBJ1-1	TGTGCCAGTCTGCCACAGGGGATGTCAACTGAAGCTTTCTTT	CASLPQGMSTEAFF
TRBV3-1	-	-	TRBJ1-5	TGTGCCAGCAGCCAAAACAGGGCGAGCAATCAGCCCCAGCATTTT	CASSQNRASNQPQHF
TRBV12-3/TRBV12-4	-	-	TRBJ2-5	TGTGCCAGCAGTTTTGAGAGACTAGAAGGAGAGACCCAGTACTTC	CASSFERLEGETQYF
TRBV7-9	-	once	TRBJ2-6	TGTGCCAGCAGTTACTCGGGACACCGGTTGTCCTCTGGGGCCAACGTCCTGACTTTC	CASSYSGHRLSSGANVLTF
TRBV20-1	TRBD2	-	TRBJ2-5	TGCAGTGCTAGTCAGTTACCGGGAGGACTCCGGGAGACCCAGTACTTC	CSASQLPGGLRETQYF
TRBV20-1	-	-	TRBJ2-4	TGCAGTGCTAGAGATTGGCGGGGCAAAAACATTCAGTACTTC	CSARDWRGKNIQYF
TRBV29-1	TRBD2	-	TRBJ2-5	TGCAGCGTTCCGGGACTAGCGGGAGCGGGGGAGACCCAGTACTTC	CSVPGLAGAGETQYF
TRBV5-1	-	-	TRBJ1-5	TGCGCCAGCAGCTTTAATAGCAATCAGCCCCAGCATTTT	CASSFNSNQPQHF
TRBV14	-	-	TRBJ1-2	TGTGCCAGCAGTCCGACAAGACCTTATGGCTACACCTTC	CASSPTRPYGYTF
TRBV11-2	-	once	TRBJ1-1	TGTGCCAGCAGCTTAGAGGGACTCCCCGGCGCTGAAGCTTTCTTT	CASSLEGLPGAEAFF
TRBV28	TRBD1	once	TRBJ2-6	TGTGCCAGCAGTAATCCGGGACAGGGGCTTGCTGGGGCCAACGTCCTGACTTTC	CASSNPGQGLAGANVLTF
TRBV3-1	TRBD1	-	TRBJ1-1	TGTGCCAGCAGCCAAGTACAGGGGACTGAAGCTTTCTTT	CASSQVQGTEAFF
TRBV9	TRBD2	-	TRBJ2-2	TGTGCCAGCAGCGTCTTTAGCGGGGCGAACACCGGGGAGCTGTTTTTT	CASSVFSGANTGELFF
TRBV18	TRBD2	-	TRBJ2-4	TGTGCCAGCTCGCGCGGGACTAGCGAAACAAACATTCAGTACTTC	CASSRGTSETNIQYF
TRBV5-1	TRBD1	-	TRBJ1-2	TGCGCCAGCAGCTTGGACAGGGGAAATTATGGCTACACCTTC	CASSLDRGNYGYTF
TRBV18	-	-	TRBJ2-7	TGTGCCACCTCCAGGGGAGGGTCTACCTACGAGCAGTACTTC	CATSRGGSTYEQYF
TRBV20-1	-	once	TRBJ2-3	TGCAGTGCTAGAGACTCCATGGCCCAAGATACGCAGTATTTT	CSARDSMAQDTQYF
TRBV10-3	TRBD1	-	TRBJ2-7	TGTGCCATCAGTGGACAGGGTACTCCCTCCTACGAGCAGTACTTC	CAISGQGTPSYEQYF
TRBV12-3/TRBV12-4	-	-	TRBJ2-7	TGTGCCAGCAGCCAGTTGGGCCCCCGGTACTTC	CASSQLGPRYF
TRBV2	-	-	TRBJ2-7	TGTGCCAGCAGCCAGGGACTCAGATACGAGCAGTACTTC	CASSQGLRYEQYF
TRBV9	-	-	TRBJ2-5	TGTGCCAGCAGCGTAGTCAGAGAGTCCCAGTACTTC	CASSVVRESQYF
TRBV11-2	-	-	TRBJ2-2	TGTGCCAGCAGCTTAGGTATCCGCCCAGGGGAGCTGTTTTTT	CASSLGIRPGELFF
TRBV18	-	-	TRBJ2-6	TGTGCCAGCTCAACGAATACAGGGCCCTCTGGGGCCAACGTCCTGACTTTC	CASSTNTGPSGANVLTF
TRBV7-9	-	-	TRBJ2-2	TGTGCCAGCACCATAATCGACGAGAACACCGGGGAGCTGTTTTTT	CASTIIDENTGELFF
TRBV19	TRBD1	-	TRBJ1-5	TGTGCCAGTAGTAACCGGGACAGGGTAGGAGGGTCTCGCAATCAGCCCCAGCATTTT	CASSNRDRVGGSRNQPQHF
TRBV3-1	-	-	TRBJ1-5	TGTGCCAGCAGCCAAGACAGGGACCAGCCCCAGCATTTT	CASSQDRDQPQHF
TRBV3-1	TRBD1	-	TRBJ1-1	TGTGCCAGCAGACGCGGACAGGGGAGCACTGAAGCTTTCTTT	CASRRGQGSTEAFF
TRBV19	-	few	TRBJ1-3	TGTGCCAGCATCGGGCGGGTAGGAGGAAACACCATATATTTT	CASIGRVGGNTIYF
TRBV4-2	TRBD2	-	TRBJ2-1	TGTGCCAGCAGTACAAGGACTAGCGGGATTTATAATGAGCAGTTCTTC	CASSTRTSGIYNEQFF
TRBV20-1	TRBD2	-	TRBJ2-1	TGCAGTGCTCGAAGCGGGAGAGCCTACAATGAGCAGTTCTTC	CSARSGRAYNEQFF
TRBV5-6	TRBD2	-	TRBJ2-1	TGTGCCAGCAGCTTTCTAGCGGGCGCCTCCAATGAGCAGTTCTTC	CASSFLAGASNEQFF
TRBV5-1	-	-	TRBJ2-2	TGCGCCAGCAGCTTGCCCAGGACCGGGGAGCTGTTTTTT	CASSLPRTGELFF
TRBV7-9	TRBD1	-	TRBJ2-5	TGTGCCAGCAGCCCCGGGGGACAGGGCGTAGAGACCCAGTACTTC	CASSPGGQGVETQYF
TRBV27	-	-	TRBJ1-4	TGTGCCAGCAGCAGGGTGGGGGGTGAAAAACTGTTTTTT	CASSRVGGEKLFF
TRBV19	TRBD2	-	TRBJ2-1	TGTGCCACTCGGACTAGCGGGAGACCCCACAATGAGCAGTTCTTC	CATRTSGRPHNEQFF
TRBV7-9	-	-	TRBJ2-4	TGTGCCAGCAGCCAGGCCCGGGATCCAAGGAACATTCAGTACTTC	CASSQARDPRNIQYF
TRBV12-3/TRBV12-4	TRBD1	once	TRBJ1-1	TGTGCCAGCACCCCTCAGGACAGGGGAGTGTCTGAAGCTTTCTTT	CASTPQDRGVSEAFF
TRBV18	TRBD2	-	TRBJ2-7	TGTGCCAGCTCACCACGTTCCCTAGCGGGAGTTTCCTACGAGCAGTACTTC	CASSPRSLAGVSYEQYF
TRBV6-1	-	once	TRBJ1-2	TGTGCCAGCAGTGAGAACATACCTGGCTACACCTTC	CASSENIPGYTF
TRBV6-2/TRBV6-3	-	-	TRBJ2-7	TGTGCCAGCAGTATGTCGGGCCAGGGCTACGAGCAGTACTTC	CASSMSGQGYEQYF
TRBV20-1	TRBD1	-	TRBJ2-5	TGCAGTGCTAGACCCAGGGGGCTCTGGCGAGAGACCCAGTACTTC	CSARPRGLWRETQYF
TRBV6-6	-	once	TRBJ2-7	TGTGCCAGCAGTTACCGGGTTAGCGCCTTGGAGCAGTACTTC	CASSYRVSALEQYF
TRBV12-3/TRBV12-4	TRBD1	-	TRBJ1-1	TGTGCCAGCAGTTCCTGGACAGGGAACACTGAAGCTTTCTTT	CASSSWTGNTEAFF
TRBV28	-	once	TRBJ2-7	TGTGCCAGCAGTTTTGTAGGGACGGCGTCCTCCTACGAGCAGTACTTC	CASSFVGTASSYEQYF
TRBV6-5	TRBD1	-	TRBJ1-2	TGTGCCAGCAGCGCCTCCGGGACAGTTAACTATGGCTACACCTTC	CASSASGTVNYGYTF
TRBV27	TRBD1	-	TRBJ2-7	TGTGCCAGCAGTTTATTCGAACCCGGGACAGGGGGCCAATACGAGCAGTACTTC	CASSLFEPGTGGQYEQYF
TRBV20-1	-	-	TRBJ2-2	TGCAGTGCTAGTTCCCCTAGCGAGAACACCGGGGAGCTGTTTTTT	CSASSPSENTGELFF
TRBV20-1	TRBD1	-	TRBJ1-2	TGCAGTGCCCCCGATGGGACAGGAGATTATGGCTACACCTTC	CSAPDGTGDYGYTF
TRBV29-1	-	-	TRBJ2-2	TGCAGCGTTTGGTCAGGGTTGAACACCGGGGAGCTGTTTTTT	CSVWSGLNTGELFF